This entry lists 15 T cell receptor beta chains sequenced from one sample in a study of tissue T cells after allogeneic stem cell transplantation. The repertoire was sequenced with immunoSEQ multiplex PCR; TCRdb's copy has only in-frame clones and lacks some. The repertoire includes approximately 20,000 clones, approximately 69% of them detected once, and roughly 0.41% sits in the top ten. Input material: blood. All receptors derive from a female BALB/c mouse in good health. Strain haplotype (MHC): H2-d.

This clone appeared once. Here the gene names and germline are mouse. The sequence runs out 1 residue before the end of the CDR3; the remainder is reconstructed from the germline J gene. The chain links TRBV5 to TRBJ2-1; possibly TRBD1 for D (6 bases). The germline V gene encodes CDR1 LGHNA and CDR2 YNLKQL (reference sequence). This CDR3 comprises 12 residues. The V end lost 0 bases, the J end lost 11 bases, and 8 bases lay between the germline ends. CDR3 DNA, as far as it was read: TGTGCCAGCAGCCAAGATACAGGGCAGCAGTTC. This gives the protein CASSQDTGQQF. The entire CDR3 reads CASSQDTGQQFF.

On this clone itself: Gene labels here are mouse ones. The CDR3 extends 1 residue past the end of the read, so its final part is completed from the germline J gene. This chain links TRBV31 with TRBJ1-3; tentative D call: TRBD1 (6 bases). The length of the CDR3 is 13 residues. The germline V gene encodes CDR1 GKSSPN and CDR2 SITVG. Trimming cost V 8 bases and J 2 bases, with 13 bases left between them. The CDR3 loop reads CARPGGPGNTLYF. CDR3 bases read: TGTGCCCGCCCCGGGGGCCCTGGAAATACGCTCTAT.

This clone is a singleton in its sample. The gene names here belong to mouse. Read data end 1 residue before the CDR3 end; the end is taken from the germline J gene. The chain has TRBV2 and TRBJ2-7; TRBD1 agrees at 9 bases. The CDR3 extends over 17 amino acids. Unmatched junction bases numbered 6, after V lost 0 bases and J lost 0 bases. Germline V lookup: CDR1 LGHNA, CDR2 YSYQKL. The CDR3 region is CASSQDLGQGSSYEQYF. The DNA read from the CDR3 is TGTGCCAGCAGCCAAGATCTTGGACAGGGGAGCTCCTATGAACAGTAC.

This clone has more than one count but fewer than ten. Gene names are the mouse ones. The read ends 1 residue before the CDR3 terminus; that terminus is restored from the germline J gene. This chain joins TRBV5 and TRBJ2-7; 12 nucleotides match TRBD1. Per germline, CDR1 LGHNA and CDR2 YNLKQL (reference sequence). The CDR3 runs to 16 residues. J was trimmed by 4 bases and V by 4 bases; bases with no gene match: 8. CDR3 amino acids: CASSLTGTGGAYEQYF. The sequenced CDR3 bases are TGTGCCAGCAGCCTTACCGGGACAGGGGGCGCTTATGAACAGTAC.

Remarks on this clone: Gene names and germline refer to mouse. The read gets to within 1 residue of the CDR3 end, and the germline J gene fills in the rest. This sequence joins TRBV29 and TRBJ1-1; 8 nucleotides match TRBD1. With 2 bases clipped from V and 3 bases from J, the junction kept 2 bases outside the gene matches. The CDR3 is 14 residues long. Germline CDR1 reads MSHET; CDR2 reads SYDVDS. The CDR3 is CASSLTGGDTEVFF. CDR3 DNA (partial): TGTGCTAGCAGTTTAACAGGGGGAGACACAGAAGTCTTC.

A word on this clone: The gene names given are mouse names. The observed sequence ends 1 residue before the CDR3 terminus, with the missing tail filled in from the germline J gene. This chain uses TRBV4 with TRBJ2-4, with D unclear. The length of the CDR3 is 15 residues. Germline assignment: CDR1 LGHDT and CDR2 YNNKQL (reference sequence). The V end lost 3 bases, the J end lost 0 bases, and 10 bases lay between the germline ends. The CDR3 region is CASSYRGWSQNTLYF. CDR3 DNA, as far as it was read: TGTGCCAGCAGCTACCGGGGTTGGAGTCAAAACACCTTGTAC.

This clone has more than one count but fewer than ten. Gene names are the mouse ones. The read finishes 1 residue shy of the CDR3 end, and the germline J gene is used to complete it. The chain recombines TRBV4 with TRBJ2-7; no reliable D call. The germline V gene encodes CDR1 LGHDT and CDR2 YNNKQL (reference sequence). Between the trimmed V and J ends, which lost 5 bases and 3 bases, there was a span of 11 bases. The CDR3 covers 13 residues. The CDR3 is CASSLRDNYEQYF. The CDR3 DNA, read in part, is TGTGCCAGCAGCCTCCGAGACAACTATGAACAGTAC.

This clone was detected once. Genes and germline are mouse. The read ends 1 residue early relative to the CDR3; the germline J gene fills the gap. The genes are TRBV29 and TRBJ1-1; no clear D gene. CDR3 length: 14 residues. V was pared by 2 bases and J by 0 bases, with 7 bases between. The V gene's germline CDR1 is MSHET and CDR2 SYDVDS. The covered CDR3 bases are TGTGCTAGCAGTTTAGGGGTTGCAAACACAGAAGTCTTC. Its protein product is CASSLGVANTEVF. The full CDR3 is CASSLGVANTEVFF.

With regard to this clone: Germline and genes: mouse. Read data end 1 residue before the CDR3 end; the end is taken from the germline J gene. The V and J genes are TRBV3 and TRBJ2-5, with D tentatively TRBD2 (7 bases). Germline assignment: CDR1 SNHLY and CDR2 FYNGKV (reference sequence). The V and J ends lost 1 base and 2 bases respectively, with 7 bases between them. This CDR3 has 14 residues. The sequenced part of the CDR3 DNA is TGTGCCAGCAGCTTAGGGGGGGCCCAAGACACCCAGTAC. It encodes CASSLGGAQDTQY. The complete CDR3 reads CASSLGGAQDTQYF.

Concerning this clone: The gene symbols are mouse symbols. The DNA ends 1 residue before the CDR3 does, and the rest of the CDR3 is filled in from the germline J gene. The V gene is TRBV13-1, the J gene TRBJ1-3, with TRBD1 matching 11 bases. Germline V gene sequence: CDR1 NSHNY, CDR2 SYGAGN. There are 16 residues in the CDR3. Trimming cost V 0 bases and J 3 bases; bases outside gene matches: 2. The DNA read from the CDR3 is TGTGCCAGCAGTGATGCGGGACAGGGGGTTGGAAATACGCTCTAT. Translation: CASSDAGQGVGNTLY. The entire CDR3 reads CASSDAGQGVGNTLYF.

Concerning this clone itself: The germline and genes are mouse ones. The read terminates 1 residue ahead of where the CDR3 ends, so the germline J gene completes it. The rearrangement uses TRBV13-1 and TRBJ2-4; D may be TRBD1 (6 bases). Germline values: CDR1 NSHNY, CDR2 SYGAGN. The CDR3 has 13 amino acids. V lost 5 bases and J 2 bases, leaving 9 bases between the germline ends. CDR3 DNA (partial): TGTGCCAGCAGAGGGACACCTCAAAACACCTTGTAC. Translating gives CASRGTPQNTLY. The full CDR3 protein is CASRGTPQNTLYF.

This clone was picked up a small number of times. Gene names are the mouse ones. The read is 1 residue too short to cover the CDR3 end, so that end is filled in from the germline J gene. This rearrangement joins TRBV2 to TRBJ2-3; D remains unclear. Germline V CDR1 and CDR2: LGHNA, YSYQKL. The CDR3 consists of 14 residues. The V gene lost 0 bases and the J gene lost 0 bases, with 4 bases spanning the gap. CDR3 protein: CASSQDLSAETLYF. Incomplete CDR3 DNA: TGTGCCAGCAGCCAAGATTTGAGTGCAGAAACGCTGTAT.

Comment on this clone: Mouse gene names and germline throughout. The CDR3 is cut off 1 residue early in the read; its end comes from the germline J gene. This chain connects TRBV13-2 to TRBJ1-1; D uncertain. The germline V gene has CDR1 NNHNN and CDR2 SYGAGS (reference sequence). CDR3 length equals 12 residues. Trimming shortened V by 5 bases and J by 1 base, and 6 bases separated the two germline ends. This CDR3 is CASGYTNTEVFF. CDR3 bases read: TGTGCCAGCGGGTACACGAACACAGAAGTCTTC.

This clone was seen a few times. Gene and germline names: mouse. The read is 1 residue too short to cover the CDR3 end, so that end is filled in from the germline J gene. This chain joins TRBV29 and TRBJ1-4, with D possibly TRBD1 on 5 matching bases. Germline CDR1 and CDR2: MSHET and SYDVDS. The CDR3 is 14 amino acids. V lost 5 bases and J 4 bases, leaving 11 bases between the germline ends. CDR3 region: CASSPRQINERLFF. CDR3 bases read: TGTGCTAGCAGTCCCAGACAGATCAACGAAAGATTATTT.

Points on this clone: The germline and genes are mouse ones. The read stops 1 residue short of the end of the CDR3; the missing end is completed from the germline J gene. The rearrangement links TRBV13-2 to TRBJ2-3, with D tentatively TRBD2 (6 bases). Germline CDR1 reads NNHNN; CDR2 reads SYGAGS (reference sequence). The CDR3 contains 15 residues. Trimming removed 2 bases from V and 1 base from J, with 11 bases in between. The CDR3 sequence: CASGDGGRGAETLYF. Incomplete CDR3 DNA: TGTGCCAGCGGTGACGGGGGGAGGGGTGCAGAAACGCTGTAT.